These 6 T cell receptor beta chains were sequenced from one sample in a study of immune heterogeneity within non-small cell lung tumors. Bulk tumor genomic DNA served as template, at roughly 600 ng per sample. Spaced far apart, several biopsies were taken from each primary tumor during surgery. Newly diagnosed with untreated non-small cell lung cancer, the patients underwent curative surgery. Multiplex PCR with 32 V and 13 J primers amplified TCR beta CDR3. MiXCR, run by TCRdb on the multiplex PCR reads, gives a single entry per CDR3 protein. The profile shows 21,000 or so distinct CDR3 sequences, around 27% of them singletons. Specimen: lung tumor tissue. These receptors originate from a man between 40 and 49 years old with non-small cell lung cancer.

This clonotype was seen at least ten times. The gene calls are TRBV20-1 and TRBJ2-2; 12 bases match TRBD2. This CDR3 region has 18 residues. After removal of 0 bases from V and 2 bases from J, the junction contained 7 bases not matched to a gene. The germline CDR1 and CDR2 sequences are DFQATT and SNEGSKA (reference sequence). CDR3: CSARDFSSGRVNTGELFF. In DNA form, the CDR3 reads TGCAGTGCTAGAGACTTTTCTAGCGGGAGGGTTAACACCGGGGAGCTGTTTTTT.

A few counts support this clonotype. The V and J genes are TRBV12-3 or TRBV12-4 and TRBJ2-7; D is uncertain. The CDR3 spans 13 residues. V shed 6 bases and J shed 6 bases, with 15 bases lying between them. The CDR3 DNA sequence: TGTGCCAGCAGCGCTACCTGGACGGGCGAGCAGTACTTC. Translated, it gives CASSATWTGEQYF.

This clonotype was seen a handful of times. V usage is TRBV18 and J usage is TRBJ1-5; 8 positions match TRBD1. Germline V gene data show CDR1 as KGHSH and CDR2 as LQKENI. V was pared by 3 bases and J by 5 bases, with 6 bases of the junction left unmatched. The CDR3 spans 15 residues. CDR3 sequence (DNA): TGTGCCAGCTCACCTCGGACAGGGTCTGATCAGCCCCAGCATTTT. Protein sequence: CASSPRTGSDQPQHF. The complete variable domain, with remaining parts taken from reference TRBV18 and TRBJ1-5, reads NAGVMQNPRHLVRRRGQEARLRCSPMKGHSHVYWYRQLPEEGLKFMVYLQKENIIDESGMPKERFSAEFPKEGPSILRIQQVVRGDSAAYFCASSPRTGSDQPQHFGDGTRLSIL.

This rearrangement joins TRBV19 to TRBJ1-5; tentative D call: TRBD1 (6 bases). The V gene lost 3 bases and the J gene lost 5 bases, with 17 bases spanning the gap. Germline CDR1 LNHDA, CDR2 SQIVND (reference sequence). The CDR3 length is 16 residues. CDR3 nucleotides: TGTGCCAGTAGTATTTCAACGGGGGGCCTAGATCAGCCCCAGCATTTT. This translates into CASSISTGGLDQPQHF.

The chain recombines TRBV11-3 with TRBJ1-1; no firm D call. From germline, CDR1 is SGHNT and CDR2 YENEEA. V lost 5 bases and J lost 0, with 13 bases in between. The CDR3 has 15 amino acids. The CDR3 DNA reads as TGTGCCAGCAGCGCAGGCCAGGATATGAACACTGAAGCTTTCTTT. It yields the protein CASSAGQDMNTEAFF.

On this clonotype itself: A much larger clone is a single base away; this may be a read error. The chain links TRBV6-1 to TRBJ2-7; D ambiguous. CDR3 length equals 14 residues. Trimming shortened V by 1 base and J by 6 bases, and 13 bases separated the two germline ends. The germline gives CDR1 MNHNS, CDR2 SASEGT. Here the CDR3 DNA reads TGTGCCAGCAGTGAAGGAGGCCCAGGATGCGAGCAGTACTTC. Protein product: CASSEGGPGCEQYF.